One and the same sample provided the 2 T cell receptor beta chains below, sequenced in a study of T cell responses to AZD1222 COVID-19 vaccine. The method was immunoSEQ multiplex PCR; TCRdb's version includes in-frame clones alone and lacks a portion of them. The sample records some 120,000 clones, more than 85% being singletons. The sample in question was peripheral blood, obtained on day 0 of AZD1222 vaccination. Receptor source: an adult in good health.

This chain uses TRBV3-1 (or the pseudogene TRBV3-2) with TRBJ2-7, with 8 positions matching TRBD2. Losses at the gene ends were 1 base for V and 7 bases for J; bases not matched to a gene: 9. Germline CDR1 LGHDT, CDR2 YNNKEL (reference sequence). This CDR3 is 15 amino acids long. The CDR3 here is CASSQGPAGEKEQYF. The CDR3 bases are TGTGCCAGCAGCCAAGGTCCAGCGGGAGAAAAGGAGCAGTACTTC.

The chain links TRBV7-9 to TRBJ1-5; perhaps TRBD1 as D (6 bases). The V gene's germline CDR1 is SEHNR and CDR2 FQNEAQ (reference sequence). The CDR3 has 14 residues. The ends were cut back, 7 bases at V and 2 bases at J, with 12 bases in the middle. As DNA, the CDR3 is TGTGCCAGCACAGGGGTTGGAGGCAATCAGCCCCAGCATTTT. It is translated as CASTGVGGNQPQHF.